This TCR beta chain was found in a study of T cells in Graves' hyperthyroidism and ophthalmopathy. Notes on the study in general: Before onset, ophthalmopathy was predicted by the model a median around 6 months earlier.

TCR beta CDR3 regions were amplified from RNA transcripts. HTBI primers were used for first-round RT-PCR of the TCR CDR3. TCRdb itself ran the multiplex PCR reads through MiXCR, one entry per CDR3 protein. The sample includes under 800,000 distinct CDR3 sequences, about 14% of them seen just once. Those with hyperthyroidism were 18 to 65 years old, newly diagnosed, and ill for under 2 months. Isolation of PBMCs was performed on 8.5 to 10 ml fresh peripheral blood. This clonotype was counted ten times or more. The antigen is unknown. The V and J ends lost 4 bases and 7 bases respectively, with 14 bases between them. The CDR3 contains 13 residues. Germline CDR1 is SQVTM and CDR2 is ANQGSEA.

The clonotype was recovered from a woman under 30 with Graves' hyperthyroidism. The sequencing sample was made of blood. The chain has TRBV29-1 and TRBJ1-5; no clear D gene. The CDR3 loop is CSVGEREGQPQHF. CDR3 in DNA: TGCAGCGTTGGTGAAAGGGAGGGCCAGCCCCAGCATTTT.